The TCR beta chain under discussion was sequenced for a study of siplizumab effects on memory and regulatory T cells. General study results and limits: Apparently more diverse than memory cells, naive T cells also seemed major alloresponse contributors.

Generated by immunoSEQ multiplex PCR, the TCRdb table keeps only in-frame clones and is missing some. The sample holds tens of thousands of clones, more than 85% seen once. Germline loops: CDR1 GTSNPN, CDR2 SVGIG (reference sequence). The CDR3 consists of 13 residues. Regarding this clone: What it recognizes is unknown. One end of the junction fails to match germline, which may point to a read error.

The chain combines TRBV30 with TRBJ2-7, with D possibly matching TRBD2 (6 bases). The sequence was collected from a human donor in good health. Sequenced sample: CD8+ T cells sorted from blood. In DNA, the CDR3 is TGTGCCGGGAGTGGCGGGGAAAGCTACGAGCAGTACTTC. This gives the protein CAGSGGESYEQYF.